This record looks at one T cell receptor (beta chain) sequence and its context. The data are from a study of T cell changes during pregnancy in multiple sclerosis. Some clones are missing from TCRdb's copy, which holds only in-frame ones; the method was immunoSEQ multiplex PCR. The data hold about 110,000 clones, with about 89% observed a single time. Germline V gene sequence: CDR1 SGHDT, CDR2 YYEEEE. This CDR3 region has 16 residues. V was clipped by 1 base and J by 4 bases; unmatched bases: 11. The sample here was peripheral blood, taken before pregnancy. The source of this sequence is a female donor with multiple sclerosis, enrolled in a pregnancy study. This chain links TRBV5-6 with TRBJ2-7; 7 positions agree with TRBD1. The CDR3 DNA follows: TGTGCCAGCAGCTTGTTAAAAGACAGGGTTCTATACGAGCAGTACTTC. Translation: CASSLLKDRVLYEQYF.